This T cell receptor (beta chain) was sequenced in a study of TIL therapy for anti-PD-1-resistant metastatic lung cancer. Noted time point: pre-treatment sample, taken before nivolumab and TIL therapy. Most excised metastases sampled were pleural nodules or supraclavicular lymph nodes. Patients then received nivolumab; progressors got lymphodepletion, TIL and IL-2. V was shortened by 0 bases and J by 7 bases, with 9 bases between the two germline ends. Germline V gives CDR1 MNHEY, CDR2 SVGAGI. This CDR3 has 13 residues. The libraries were made with immunoSEQ v3. The data were produced by immunoSEQ multiplex PCR, yet TCRdb's version contains in-frame clones alone and is incomplete. The table lists under 100,000 clones, about three fifths of them singletons, with approximately 11% in the top ten.

This clonotype was sampled from a person aged 25-85 years with non-small cell lung cancer. The chain has TRBV6-5 and TRBJ1-2; D possibly corresponds to TRBD1 (5 bases). Sequenced material: tumor tissue, taken at baseline. The CDR3 bases are TGTGCCAGCAGTTACTCGAACCAGGGTGGCTACACCTTC. The encoded protein is CASSYSNQGGYTF.